A single sample gave rise to the 3 T cell receptor beta chains below, sequenced in a study of blood T cell repertoires in COVID-19. TCRdb's copy holds only in-frame clones and misses some; the assay was immunoSEQ multiplex PCR. This sample has roughly 45,000 clones, with almost 85% found just once. The sample comprised peripheral blood. All receptors come from a woman aged 55-69 years with acute or convalescent COVID-19.

This rearrangement joins TRBV7-9 to TRBJ1-2; D might be TRBD1 (5 bases). V lost 1 base and J 6 bases, leaving 18 bases between the germline ends. CDR1 and CDR2 (germline): SEHNR, FQNEAQ (reference sequence). The CDR3 totals 16 residues. The CDR3 region has the DNA TGTGCCAGCAGCTTAGATCTCGAGGTACAGGAGAATGGCTACACCTTC. Its translation is CASSLDLEVQENGYTF.

This chain uses TRBV2 with TRBJ1-3; no firm D call. The CDR3 sequence is 15 residues long. The germline CDR1 and CDR2 sequences are SNHLY and FYNNEI. Trimming stripped 3 bases from V and 0 bases from J, with 9 bases between. The CDR3: CASSDASGSGNTIYF. The CDR3 nucleotides are TGTGCCAGCAGTGATGCATCCGGCTCTGGAAACACCATATATTTT.

This chain uses TRBV7-2 with TRBJ1-6; TRBD1 matches 9 bases. The CDR3 loop spans 14 amino acids. Germline lookup yields CDR1 SGHTA and CDR2 FQGNSA. Germline trimming cut 4 bases from V and 8 bases from J; bases unmatched to any gene: 3. CDR3 sequence reads: CASSSDRGDSPLHF. Written as DNA, the CDR3 is TGTGCCAGCAGCTCGGACAGGGGCGATTCACCCCTCCACTTT.